This entry concerns a single T cell receptor (beta chain). Its antigen specificity is not known. Nothing much larger sits one base from this clone, and base qualities are not available. Receptor libraries were prepared by PCR. The sample was run on an Illumina HiSeq 2500. To reduce PCR and sequencing biases, unique molecular identifiers were built into the TCR beta cDNA libraries. Approximately 500,000 cDNA molecules were obtained per 1 to 10 million input T cells, so each molecule approximated one T cell. The same protocol used for the earlier healthy control dataset was applied to prepare and sequence the patient libraries. Samples belonging to the same batch were prepared together, multiplexed and sequenced on a shared HiSeq lane. In the source study's methods: Raw barcoded reads were processed with MIGEC, discarding single-read molecular identifier groups before consensus assembly and CDR3 extraction. Clonotype tables were post-analysed with VDJtools, normalizing diversity by down-sampling all datasets to the smallest sample size. To correct batch-related cross-sample contamination, repertoire overlap clustering matched CDR3 amino acid sequences but not nucleotide sequences. The public reads were reprocessed in TCRdb via fastp at Q25 and MiXCR, keeping in-frame beta chains. Every entry covers one CDR3 protein and lists the most common genes and DNA from its rows. The V and J calls come from TCRdb's annotation, not from the publication. This sample gives hundreds of thousands of distinct CDR3 sequences in total; 55% to 60% of them show up just once. About 11% of the sample goes to the ten largest clones.

This record comes from a study of post-analysis software for immune sequencing data (dated by TCRdb to 2013 to 2016). For context, the study as a whole: Disease courses on record covered relapsing-remitting, secondary progressive and progressive-relapsing multiple sclerosis, though some patients had no subtype annotation. The patient repertoires were compared against fewer than twelve previously published healthy control repertoires obtained from donors aged roughly 6 to 28 years. A subset of samples was prepared in parallel using single-end sample barcoding, then pooled and co-amplified after Illumina adapter ligation. What the work shows at the level of the full study, not this receptor alone: When samples were clustered directly using the F measure, samples prepared in the same batch co-clustered strongly, which prompted a batch-effect correction. The multiple sclerosis patient group was slightly younger than the control group. Significantly lower normalized Chao1 diversity was found in multiple sclerosis patients than in controls, suggesting substantial peripheral T-cell clonal expansion. Patients showed significantly higher frequencies than controls for roughly five TRBV segments, among them TRBV5-6, TRBV5-1 and TRBV20-1.

To demonstrate the VDJtools post-analysis software, TCR beta repertoires were profiled from the peripheral blood of 13 young patients with multiple sclerosis. The multiple sclerosis patients were children and adolescents between 6 and 15 years of age. The cysteine opens and the phenylalanine closes a CDR3 of 13 amino acids. Just CDR3 DNA is preserved here, 39 bases in frame from base 1. CDR1 and CDR2, per the germline V gene, are MRHNA and SNTAGT. Relative to germline, V is missing 3 bases and J is missing 9 bases, with 1 base of the junction outside any gene match. The V and J segments used are TRBV6-4 and TRBJ2-1; TRBD2 lines up with 11 middle nucleotides. The source material was blood. The clonotype was recovered from a girl aged 2-9 years with multiple sclerosis. CDR3 region: CASSDSGRAEQFF. The nucleotide sequence reads as follows: TGTGCCAGCAGTGATAGCGGGAGGGCTGAGCAGTTCTTC.